What follows are 13 T cell receptor beta chains derived from one specimen sequenced in a study of tumor-infiltrating lymphocytes in primary liver carcinoma. Using a constant-region primer together with ProtoScript II reverse transcriptase, TCR beta cDNA was made from 450 to 600 ng of total RNA. ARM-PCR, slightly modified, supplied the TCR beta libraries through three nested multiplex PCR rounds. Rounds one and two of PCR, each of roughly 10 cycles, were primed with TRBV1-TRBV30 forward primers and a C-beta reverse primer. MiXCR was run by TCRdb on the multiplex PCR reads, yielding one entry per CDR3 protein. The table lists 300,000 to 400,000 distinct CDR3 sequences, 65% of them singletons. Extraction also yielded germline DNA, while blood RNA was obtained from unsorted whole blood. Material: peripheral blood. The receptors stem from a middle-aged man with primary liver carcinoma and hepatitis B virus infection.

This chain connects TRBV6-1 to TRBJ2-7, with 12 positions matching TRBD2. From germline, CDR1 is MNHNS and CDR2 SASEGT. This CDR3 region has 15 residues. V lost 4 bases, J lost 4 bases, and 5 bases stayed unmatched. CDR3 nucleotide sequence: TGTGCCAGCAGTGGTACCGGGACTAGCGGGTACGAGCAGTACTTC. Residues: CASSGTGTSGYEQYF.

About this clonotype: Just one base apart from a much larger clone, this may be a read error. V usage is TRBV6-5 and J usage is TRBJ2-1; weak D call: TRBD2 (5 bases). Looked up from germline, CDR1 is MNHEY and CDR2 is SVGAGI. The length of the CDR3 is 16 residues. The CDR3 nucleotides read TGTGCCAGCAGTTATGCGAGTGGGAGCTCCTACAATGGGCAGTTCTTC. Protein: CASSYASGSSYNGQFF.

The gene calls are TRBV6-5 and TRBJ2-2; TRBD1 agrees at 11 bases. The J segment lost 9 bases and the V segment lost 7 bases, leaving 16 bases of the junction unmatched. CDR3 size: 17 residues. Germline loops: CDR1 MNHEY, CDR2 SVGAGI. The CDR3 region is CASTPRPGQGAHRELFF. The CDR3 coding sequence is TGTGCCAGCACCCCAAGACCCGGACAGGGGGCGCACAGGGAGCTGTTTTTT.

On this clonotype: Germline and junction disagree at one end, which may indicate a read error. The V and J genes are TRBV6-1 and TRBJ1-6; tentative D call: TRBD1 (5 bases). From germline, CDR1 is MNHNS and CDR2 SASEGT. There are 15 residues in the CDR3. CDR3 in amino acids: CASSEISGTNLPLHF. The DNA of the CDR3 is TGTGCCAGCAGTGAAATTTCAGGGACCAATTTACCCCTCCACTTT.

With respect to this clonotype: The germline gene is not matched at one end of the junction; a read error may be the cause. This chain connects TRBV4-3 to TRBJ1-2; D might be TRBD1 (6 bases). The CDR3 consists of 16 residues. CDR1 LGHNA and CDR2 YSLEER come from the germline V gene. CDR3 region: CASSQAGAGRNYGYAF. CDR3 coding DNA: TGCGCCAGTAGCCAGGCAGGGGCAGGGAGGAATTATGGCTACGCCTTC.

On this clonotype itself: Since a much larger clone is just one base distant, this may be a read error. The gene calls are TRBV4-2 and TRBJ2-2; D uncertain. From germline, CDR1 is LGHNA and CDR2 YNFKEQ. CDR3 length: 16 amino acids. V was cut by 4 bases and J by 2 bases, with 14 bases left in between. This CDR3 reads CASSPVTWGNTGELFF. CDR3 bases: TGTGCCAGCAGCCCAGTAACATGGGGTAACACCGGGGAGCTGTTTTTT.

At least ten counts were recorded for this clonotype. The V call is TRBV4-2, the J call TRBJ1-4, with 7 bases lining up with TRBD1. The germline V gene has CDR1 LGHNA and CDR2 YNFKEQ. The CDR3 extends over 18 amino acids. J lost 1 base, V lost 0 bases, and 8 bases had no gene match. The DNA of the CDR3 is TGTGCCAGCAGCCAAGATTTATCGAGGGGGCTAACTAATGAAAAACTGTTTTTT. It yields the protein CASSQDLSRGLTNEKLFF.

A word on this clonotype: Possible read error: a much larger clone is one base away. This chain uses TRBV6-6 with TRBJ2-7, with D hard to call. Deletions cut 4 bases from V and 0 bases from J, with 16 bases between. The CDR3 consists of 16 residues. Germline CDR1 reads MNHNY; CDR2 reads SVGAGI (reference sequence). CDR3 region: CASSFNMPISSYEQYF. In nucleotides, the CDR3 is TGTGCCAGCAGTTTCAACATGCCAATAAGCTCCTACGAGCAGTACTTC.

The chain uses TRBV6-2 or TRBV6-3 and TRBJ1-1; D is possibly TRBD1 (5 bases). Germline loops: CDR1 MNHEY, CDR2 SVGEGT. V lost 2 bases and J 0 bases, leaving 7 bases between the germline ends. CDR3 size: 14 residues. The CDR3 DNA reads TGTGCCAGCAGTTACCAGGGCTTGAACACTGAAGCTTTCTTT. It encodes CASSYQGLNTEAFF.

This clonotype was counted at least ten times. The chain joins TRBV6-1 to TRBJ2-3; maybe TRBD2 (5 bases). The V gene's germline CDR1 is MNHNS and CDR2 SASEGT. CDR3 size: 18 residues. The germline V and J ends were trimmed by 5 bases and 0 bases, with 21 bases remaining between them. In DNA form, the CDR3 reads TGTGCCAGCAGTATCCGAGAGGGCCCTGAAGTTAGCACAGATACGCAGTATTTT. Translated, it gives CASSIREGPEVSTDTQYF.

About this clonotype itself: This may stem from a read error, because a much larger clone lies one nucleotide away. The chain links TRBV7-8 to TRBJ1-1; a weak D match, TRBD1 (6 bases). Looked up from germline, CDR1 is SGHVS and CDR2 is FQNEAQ. This CDR3 has 15 residues. The CDR3 protein is CTSRPPGQKNTEAFF. CDR3 nucleotide sequence: TGTACCAGCAGACCACCCGGACAGAAGAACACTGAAGCTTTCTTT.

The chain is built from TRBV6-5 and TRBJ1-3; D call uncertain. The V end was cut by 7 bases, the J end by 3 bases, with 22 bases between. Looked up from germline, CDR1 is MNHEY and CDR2 is SVGAGI. The CDR3 is 17 residues long. The CDR3 nucleotides read TGTGCCAGCACCAGTGGACCCGGGCGGTTTTTTGGAAACACCATATATTTT. Translating gives CASTSGPGRFFGNTIYF.

A remark on this clonotype: A much larger clone differs from this one at a single base, so this may be a read error. The J gene is TRBJ2-1, the V gene TRBV29-1; D remains ambiguous. This CDR3 is built from 10 residues. Germline CDR1 reads SQVTM; CDR2 reads ANQGSEA. V dropped 8 bases and J dropped 7 bases, with 9 bases sitting between them. The CDR3 is CSSWSNEQFF. In nucleotides, the CDR3 is TGCAGCTCCTGGAGTAATGAGCAGTTCTTC.